This T cell receptor beta chain was recovered during a study of T cells in localized non-small cell lung cancer. Germline values: CDR1 LNHNV, CDR2 YYDKDF (reference sequence). Trimming shortened V by 0 bases and J by 4 bases, and 15 bases separated the two germline ends. CDR3 length: 16 amino acids. TCRdb keeps only in-frame clones here, not all; method: immunoSEQ multiplex PCR. The sample gives fewer than 15,000 clones, roughly 28% of which show up once; 7.2% is in the top ten. This specimen was lung tumor tissue, taken before any cancer treatment. The receptor was isolated from a female donor aged 60 or older with stage I lung adenocarcinoma. V gene TRBV15 combines with J gene TRBJ1-2, with D unresolved. Here the CDR3 reads CATSREAGNRVYGYTF. CDR3 DNA: TGTGCCACCAGCAGAGAAGCGGGAAATCGGGTCTATGGCTACACCTTC.